This T cell receptor beta chain was sequenced for a study of blood T cell repertoires in COVID-19. Background on the study: Samples representing acute and convalescent COVID-19 were sourced from the United States, Italy and Spain. Nucleic acid was either cDNA or gDNA, and it came from T cells, B-cell-depleted T cells, or PBMCs.

How the authors handled the data: Amplification with reference gene primers provided the estimates of nucleated cell counts. Generated by immunoSEQ multiplex PCR, the TCRdb table keeps only in-frame clones and is missing some. D and trimming were read from the DNA, whereas the V and J calls and clone size are those reported in that table. The sample lists 85,000 to 110,000 clones; about 90% were seen once. There are 11 residues in the CDR3. Trimming removed 7 bases from V and 2 bases from J, with 8 bases in between. Germline V lookup: CDR1 SQVTM, CDR2 ANQGSEA. Material for sequencing was peripheral blood. The V and J genes are TRBV29-1 and TRBJ1-1; D unclear. This clonotype was obtained from a human donor in a cohort sampled during active COVID-19. The CDR3 spells CSARHNTEAFF. The DNA of the CDR3 is TGCAGCGCCAGACACAACACTGAAGCTTTCTTT.